Listed below are T cell receptor beta chains from one sample, sequenced in a study of blood T cell repertoires in COVID-19. The assay was immunoSEQ multiplex PCR, and TCRdb's table has in-frame clones only and misses some. The table shows about 160,000 clones, with about 83% occurring only once. The sample was peripheral blood. These receptors all stem from a woman aged 65 to 85 with COVID-19, enrolled during active disease. Both conserved end residues are part of each CDR3. The order of the fields is V gene, J gene, D gene, clone size, CDR3 DNA, CDR3 protein. D genes are given only for firm matches. Clone size is not always given. Where it is, it says once, few, many or a class for expanded clones.

V gene: TRBV12-5
J gene: TRBJ2-1
D gene: -
clone size: -
CDR3 DNA: TGTGCTAGTGGTCTCGGGACACCCTCGAATGAGCAGTTCTTC
CDR3 protein: CASGLGTPSNEQFF

V gene: TRBV6-5
J gene: TRBJ1-4
D gene: TRBD1
clone size: -
CDR3 DNA: TGTGCCAGCACCGCGCAGGGGGAGAAACTGTTTTTT
CDR3 protein: CASTAQGEKLFF

V gene: TRBV29-1
J gene: TRBJ1-1
D gene: -
clone size: -
CDR3 DNA: TGCAGCGCCATAAGGGGGATGAACACTGAAGCTTTCTTT
CDR3 protein: CSAIRGMNTEAFF

V gene: TRBV19
J gene: TRBJ2-5
D gene: TRBD1
clone size: -
CDR3 DNA: TGTGCCAGTAGTATAGGGGGGACAGCCCAAGAGACCCAGTACTTC
CDR3 protein: CASSIGGTAQETQYF

V gene: TRBV7-2
J gene: TRBJ2-3
D gene: -
clone size: -
CDR3 DNA: TGTGCCAGCAGCTTAGACTACTTCCGCACAGATACGCAGTATTTT
CDR3 protein: CASSLDYFRTDTQYF

V gene: TRBV28
J gene: TRBJ1-2
D gene: -
clone size: -
CDR3 DNA: TGTGCCAGCAGTTTGTTGGGCCACTATGGCTACACCTTC
CDR3 protein: CASSLLGHYGYTF

V gene: TRBV5-1
J gene: TRBJ2-5
D gene: TRBD2
clone size: -
CDR3 DNA: TGCGCCAGCAGCTTGACGGGGGGAAGAGAGACCCAGTACTTC
CDR3 protein: CASSLTGGRETQYF

V gene: TRBV28
J gene: TRBJ2-2
D gene: TRBD1
clone size: -
CDR3 DNA: TGTGCCAGCAGTGAGACGACAGGGGGACCCGGGGAGCTGTTTTTT
CDR3 protein: CASSETTGGPGELFF

V gene: TRBV18
J gene: TRBJ1-1
D gene: TRBD1
clone size: -
CDR3 DNA: TGTGCCAGCTCAGGGACGACAGGGGATACTGAAGCTTTCTTT
CDR3 protein: CASSGTTGDTEAFF

V gene: TRBV19
J gene: TRBJ1-4
D gene: TRBD1
clone size: -
CDR3 DNA: TGTGCCAGTAGTAATACAGGGGATGAAAAACTGTTTTTT
CDR3 protein: CASSNTGDEKLFF

V gene: TRBV6-4
J gene: TRBJ1-2
D gene: TRBD1
clone size: -
CDR3 DNA: TGTGCCACCTATAGGACAGGGGAAGATGGCTACACCTTC
CDR3 protein: CATYRTGEDGYTF

V gene: TRBV18
J gene: TRBJ2-7
D gene: -
clone size: -
CDR3 DNA: TGTGCCAGCTCACCGGGCAACTCGGCCTACGAGCAGTACTTC
CDR3 protein: CASSPGNSAYEQYF

V gene: TRBV19
J gene: TRBJ2-2
D gene: -
clone size: -
CDR3 DNA: TGTGCCAGTAGTATAGTTGGAGTTAGACTAACCGGGGAGCTGTTTTTT
CDR3 protein: CASSIVGVRLTGELFF

V gene: TRBV7-2
J gene: TRBJ1-2
D gene: TRBD1
clone size: -
CDR3 DNA: TGTGCCAGCAGGTACCCCGGACAGGGTTACTATGGCTACACCTTC
CDR3 protein: CASRYPGQGYYGYTF

V gene: TRBV2
J gene: TRBJ2-5
D gene: TRBD2
clone size: -
CDR3 DNA: TGTGCCAGCAGTGAACCCCGGCTAGCGGGGGAGACCCAGTACTTC
CDR3 protein: CASSEPRLAGETQYF

V gene: TRBV6-5
J gene: TRBJ2-1
D gene: -
clone size: -
CDR3 DNA: TGTGCCAGCAGTCCCATCAGCTCCTACAATGAGCAGTTCTTC
CDR3 protein: CASSPISSYNEQFF

V gene: TRBV5-4
J gene: TRBJ2-3
D gene: TRBD2
clone size: -
CDR3 DNA: TGTGCCAGCAGCTCTAGCGGGGCGAACACAGATACGCAGTATTTT
CDR3 protein: CASSSSGANTDTQYF

V gene: TRBV2
J gene: TRBJ1-2
D gene: -
clone size: -
CDR3 DNA: TGTGCCAGCAGTGAGTGGCGGGGCTACACCTTC
CDR3 protein: CASSEWRGYTF

V gene: TRBV29-1
J gene: TRBJ1-1
D gene: TRBD1
clone size: -
CDR3 DNA: TGCAGCGCCTGCAGACAGGGGCTTACTGAAGCTTTCTTT
CDR3 protein: CSACRQGLTEAFF

V gene: TRBV5-1
J gene: TRBJ1-6
D gene: -
clone size: -
CDR3 DNA: TGCGCCAGCAGCTTAGGACAACACAAGAATTCACCCCTCCACTTT
CDR3 protein: CASSLGQHKNSPLHF

V gene: TRBV28
J gene: TRBJ1-5
D gene: TRBD1
clone size: -
CDR3 DNA: TGTGCCAGCAGTTTTCGGGGACAGGGAGGCAATCAGCCCCAGCATTTT
CDR3 protein: CASSFRGQGGNQPQHF

V gene: TRBV5-1
J gene: TRBJ1-1
D gene: -
clone size: -
CDR3 DNA: TGCGCCAGCAGCCTTCTACAGGCGAACACTGAAGCTTTCTTT
CDR3 protein: CASSLLQANTEAFF

V gene: TRBV7-9
J gene: TRBJ1-3
D gene: -
clone size: -
CDR3 DNA: TGTGCCAGCAGCTTACCTACGATCTCTGGAAACACCATATATTTT
CDR3 protein: CASSLPTISGNTIYF

V gene: TRBV3-1/TRBV3-2
J gene: TRBJ1-1
D gene: TRBD1
clone size: -
CDR3 DNA: TGTGCCAGCAGCCAACAGGGGGCGCTTACTGAAGCTTTCTTT
CDR3 protein: CASSQQGALTEAFF

V gene: TRBV5-4
J gene: TRBJ1-1
D gene: -
clone size: -
CDR3 DNA: TGTGCCAGCAGCTCACGGACAGCCTCTGAACTGACTGAAGCTTTCTTT
CDR3 protein: CASSSRTASELTEAFF

V gene: TRBV5-6
J gene: TRBJ2-7
D gene: -
clone size: -
CDR3 DNA: TGTGCCAGCAGCTTGGTGGGCAGGCCCTACGAGCAGTACTTC
CDR3 protein: CASSLVGRPYEQYF

V gene: TRBV18
J gene: TRBJ1-1
D gene: -
clone size: -
CDR3 DNA: TGTGCCAGCTCACCTAGCGTGGAATTTAACACTGAAGCTTTCTTT
CDR3 protein: CASSPSVEFNTEAFF

V gene: TRBV7-8
J gene: TRBJ1-2
D gene: TRBD1
clone size: -
CDR3 DNA: TGTGCCAGCAGCCAGGGGACAGGGTATGGCTACACCTTC
CDR3 protein: CASSQGTGYGYTF

V gene: TRBV3-1/TRBV3-2
J gene: TRBJ1-5
D gene: TRBD1
clone size: few
CDR3 DNA: TGTGCCAGCAGCCAAGGGGGACAGGGAAGTCAGCCCCAGCATTTT
CDR3 protein: CASSQGGQGSQPQHF

V gene: TRBV5-6
J gene: TRBJ1-1
D gene: -
clone size: -
CDR3 DNA: TGTGCCAGCAGCTTGGCGGGCAGGGGCCGGAACACTGAAGCTTTCTTT
CDR3 protein: CASSLAGRGRNTEAFF

V gene: TRBV30
J gene: TRBJ1-4
D gene: TRBD1
clone size: -
CDR3 DNA: TGTGCCTGGAGTCCCTGGGACAGATCGAATGAAAAACTGTTTTTT
CDR3 protein: CAWSPWDRSNEKLFF

V gene: TRBV5-1
J gene: TRBJ2-2
D gene: TRBD1
clone size: -
CDR3 DNA: TGCGCCAGCAGCTTAGACAGGGTGAACACCGGGGAGCTGTTTTTT
CDR3 protein: CASSLDRVNTGELFF

V gene: TRBV19
J gene: TRBJ1-1
D gene: TRBD1
clone size: -
CDR3 DNA: TGTGCCAGTTCCGGGACAGCGAACACTGAAGCTTTCTTT
CDR3 protein: CASSGTANTEAFF

V gene: TRBV3-1/TRBV3-2
J gene: TRBJ2-7
D gene: TRBD2
clone size: -
CDR3 DNA: TGTGCCAGCAGCCAAGGGGGGGGACGTTGGGCTGCGCAGTACTTC
CDR3 protein: CASSQGGGRWAAQYF

V gene: TRBV5-1
J gene: TRBJ2-5
D gene: -
clone size: -
CDR3 DNA: TGCGCCAGCAGCAAGACCGGGGGGACAAAAGAGACCCAGTACTTC
CDR3 protein: CASSKTGGTKETQYF